This passage covers 3 T cell receptor beta chains from one sample sequenced in a study of blood T cell repertoires in COVID-19. Assay: immunoSEQ multiplex PCR; the TCRdb copy retains only in-frame clones and omits some. The table shows about 160,000 clones, with around 81% occurring only once. Sequencing was performed on PBMCs or T cells enriched from blood (not recorded which). The receptors were sampled from a man aged 40-49 years who had recovered from COVID-19.

This clone was observed once. The chain joins TRBV6-2 or TRBV6-3 to TRBJ2-1; TRBD2 matches at 8 bases. The V gene end was trimmed by 5 bases and the J gene end by 0 bases; junction bases not matched to a gene: 6. CDR1 and CDR2 (germline): MNHEY, SVGEGT. The CDR3 is 16 residues long. The CDR3 spells CASSTTGGSSYNEQFF. In DNA, the CDR3 is TGTGCCAGCAGTACGACGGGGGGGAGCTCCTACAATGAGCAGTTCTTC.

The V and J genes are TRBV5-4 and TRBJ2-5, with D perhaps matching TRBD2 (6 bases). Germline CDR1 is SGHNT and CDR2 is YYREEE (reference sequence). CDR3 length: 18 amino acids. V lost 3 bases and J lost 3, with 24 bases in between. Here the CDR3 reads CASSSTTPRGRGKETQYF. The CDR3 bases are TGTGCCAGCAGCTCCACCACCCCGCGGGGCCGAGGAAAAGAGACCCAGTACTTC.

This clone was observed a single time. The chain employs TRBV18 and TRBJ2-3; D unclear. From germline, CDR1 is KGHSH and CDR2 LQKENI. V gave up 2 bases and J gave up 0 bases, with 9 bases separating them. This CDR3 contains 15 residues. DNA of the CDR3: TGTGCCAGCTCACCAAAACCAGATAGCACAGATACGCAGTATTTT. Protein product: CASSPKPDSTDTQYF.